The 5 T cell receptor beta chains presented below share a single source sample, sequenced in a study of T-cell reconstitution after alpha-beta-depleted transplantation in children. A library of TCRbeta sequences, prepared with unique molecular identifiers, was generated. MiXCR was run by TCRdb on the PCR reads, yielding one entry per CDR3 protein. The table has about a million distinct CDR3 sequences, about 30% seen once. The source material was PBMCs, mostly from graft donor cells, sampled 360 days after TCRalphabeta/CD19-depleted stem cell transplant. These receptors came from a boy in the first two years of life who had a stem cell transplant for SCID, so the T cells may come from the graft donor.

This clonotype was seen many times. The chain employs TRBV29-1 and TRBJ2-3; a weak D match, TRBD1 (5 bases). Trimming took off 3 bases at V and 5 bases at J, with 9 bases between the two ends. The CDR3 contains 12 residues. Germline CDR1 and CDR2: SQVTM and ANQGSEA. The CDR3 loop is CSVDQGGDTQYF. CDR3 nucleotide sequence: TGCAGCGTTGACCAGGGTGGAGATACGCAGTATTTT.

This clonotype was counted a few times. The V and J genes are TRBV15 and TRBJ2-1, with TRBD2 identical over 7 bases. The CDR3 has 16 residues. V dropped 1 base and J dropped 3; count of bases not matched to a gene: 6. Germline V gene sequence: CDR1 LNHNV, CDR2 YYDKDF (reference sequence). CDR3 sequence (DNA): TGTGCCACCAGCAGAGGGGGGGGGAGCAGCTACAATGAGCAGTTCTTC. It translates to CATSRGGGSSYNEQFF.

V and J are TRBV24-1 and TRBJ1-5; no reliable D call. CDR1 and CDR2 from the germline V gene are KGHDR and SFDVKD. The CDR3 runs 14 residues. The V end was cut by 5 bases, the J end by 1 base, with 8 bases between. CDR3 loop: CATSGTISNQPQHF. The CDR3 DNA reads as TGTGCCACCAGTGGGACGATAAGCAATCAGCCCCAGCATTTT.

This clonotype was counted between two and nine times. This CDR3 is CASSFRESGNQPQHF. The CDR3 DNA follows: TGTGCCAGCAGTTTTCGGGAGAGTGGCAATCAGCCCCAGCATTTT. The chain links TRBV12-3 or TRBV12-4 to TRBJ1-5; D not resolved. V gave up 3 bases and J gave up 2 bases, with 11 bases separating them. The CDR3 has 15 residues.

The chain combines TRBV6-1 with TRBJ1-2; 10 nucleotides match TRBD1. The CDR3 contains 13 residues. Germline CDR1 and CDR2: MNHNS and SASEGT. Trimming took 6 bases from V and 7 from J; bases not matched to a gene: 5. CDR3 sequence: CASSRDRGIGYTF. The CDR3 region has the DNA TGTGCCAGCAGCCGGGACAGGGGTATTGGCTACACCTTC.